The entry below gives a single T cell receptor beta chain sequence along with its context. Its cognate antigen is unknown. Trimming took 8 bases from V and 11 from J, leaving 18 bases between them. The CDR3 runs to 12 residues. Germline V CDR1 and CDR2: MNHNY, SVGAGI (reference sequence). Here immunoSEQ multiplex PCR was the method, and the copy in TCRdb shows in-frame clones only, minus some. Counted here are about 110,000 clones, 90% to 95% occurring once; the ten biggest clones make up around 0.49%. This specimen comes from a study of graft-versus-host responses after intestinal transplantation. Overall study results and limits: Levels of circulating GvH clones at their peak were associated with early post-transplant HvG declines.

This specimen was unstimulated CD8+ T cells sorted from spleen or lymph node cells, taken before intestinal transplant. This chain connects TRBV6-6 to TRBJ1-1; tentatively, D is TRBD1 (5 bases). The clonotype comes from a human donor who received an intestinal transplant. CDR3 bases: TGTGCCAGCGGGGGGGATTGGGAGTACGCTTTCTTT. Protein product: CASGGDWEYAFF.